This entry lists 13 T cell receptor beta chains sequenced from one sample in a study of early T cells in non-severe SARS-CoV-2 infection. TCRdb re-analysed the 5' RACE reads in MiXCR, keeping a single row per CDR3 protein. The sample lists 86,000 or so distinct CDR3 sequences, over 11% occurring once. Sequencing was performed on whole blood. Every receptor here comes from an adult who was a healthcare worker with PCR-confirmed SARS-CoV-2 infection or an uninfected control (not recorded which).

This clonotype was counted many times. The chain recombines TRBV2 with TRBJ2-5, with D unresolved. V lost 6 bases and J 3 bases, leaving 11 bases between the germline ends. The CDR3 runs to 13 residues. Germline CDR1 is SNHLY and CDR2 is FYNNEI. The CDR3 sequence: CASSESPKETQYF. Here the CDR3 DNA reads TGTGCCAGCAGCGAGTCCCCCAAAGAGACCCAGTACTTC. Variable domain in full (rest from reference TRBV2 and TRBJ2-5): EPEVTQTPSHQVTQMGQEVILRCVPISNHLYFYWYRQILGQKVEFLVSFYNNEISEKSEIFDDQFSVERPDGSNFTLKIRSTKLEDSAMYFCASSESPKETQYFGPGTRLLVL.

This clonotype was found a few times. The chain joins TRBV5-1 to TRBJ1-4; the D is unclear. Deletions cut 1 base from V and 8 bases from J, with 6 bases between. Per the germline V gene, CDR1 is SGHRS and CDR2 is YFSETQ. The CDR3 sequence is 12 residues long. CDR3 sequence: CASSLTGEKLFF. In DNA form, the CDR3 reads TGCGCCAGCAGCTTGACCGGCGAAAAACTGTTTTTT.

The chain combines TRBV3-1 with TRBJ1-1; a weak D match, TRBD1 (5 bases). CDR1 and CDR2 (germline): LGHDT, YNNKEL (reference sequence). Trimming stripped 4 bases from V and 2 bases from J, with 14 bases between. The length of the CDR3 is 15 residues. The CDR3 DNA sequence: TGTGCCAGCAGCCCGGACTTGGGGGGAAACACTGAAGCTTTCTTT. The encoded protein is CASSPDLGGNTEAFF.

This clonotype was recorded at least ten times. The V call is TRBV12-5, the J call TRBJ1-5; 7 nucleotides line up with TRBD1. The V segment lost 4 bases and the J segment 5 bases; nucleotides outside the gene matches: 5. This CDR3 region has 14 residues. The V gene's germline CDR1 is LGHNT and CDR2 FRNRAP. CDR3 protein: CASGWGTVHQPQHF. The CDR3 DNA sequence: TGTGCTAGTGGTTGGGGGACAGTTCATCAGCCCCAGCATTTT.

This clonotype was observed at least ten times. The chain uses TRBV6-1 and TRBJ1-1; no firm D call. This CDR3 comprises 16 residues. CDR1 and CDR2 from the germline V gene are MNHNS and SASEGT. Trimming cost V 7 bases and J 1 base, with 19 bases left between them. This CDR3 is CASTVNPLLGNTEAFF. The DNA for the CDR3 is TGTGCCAGCACCGTTAACCCCCTCTTGGGGAACACTGAAGCTTTCTTT.

This clonotype was seen more than once but under ten times. V gene TRBV5-4 combines with J gene TRBJ2-3; 11 nucleotides align to TRBD1. V lost 3 bases to trimming and J lost 0 bases; unmatched junction nucleotides: 6. This CDR3 spans 17 amino acids. Germline CDR1 and CDR2: SGHNT and YYREEE (reference sequence). CDR3 in DNA: TGTGCCAGCAGCTGGGACAGGGGGACTAGAAGCACAGATACGCAGTATTTT. Translating it yields CASSWDRGTRSTDTQYF. The full variable domain, with the rest looked up from reference TRBV5-4 and TRBJ2-3, is ETGVTQSPTHLIKTRGQQVTLRCSSQSGHNTVSWYQQALGQGPQFIFQYYREEENGRGNFPPRFSGLQFPNYSSELNVNALELDDSALYLCASSWDRGTRSTDTQYFGPGTRLTVL.

In its sample, this clonotype was seen a few times. The rearrangement joins TRBV7-2 to TRBJ2-5; 9 bases fit TRBD2. CDR1 is SGHTA, CDR2 FQGNSA, per germline. V shed 6 bases and J 5 bases; nucleotides not matched to a gene: 7. The CDR3 runs 14 residues. CDR3 loop: CASSNSGGRETQYF. The DNA for the CDR3 is TGTGCCAGCAGTAATAGCGGGGGCAGGGAGACCCAGTACTTC.

This chain uses TRBV6-5 with TRBJ2-6; D remains unclear. There are 15 residues in the CDR3. The germline CDR1 and CDR2 sequences are MNHEY and SVGAGI. Trimming pared 6 bases from V and 0 bases from J, leaving 9 bases between. The CDR3 DNA sequence: TGTGCCAGCAGCTCCCGGACCTCTGGGGCCAACGTCCTGACTTTC. This codes for CASSSRTSGANVLTF.

This clonotype was observed a handful of times. The chain employs TRBV6-6 and TRBJ1-1, with TRBD1 matching over 10 bases. CDR1 is MNHNY and CDR2 is SVGAGI in the germline V gene (reference sequence). The CDR3 is 16 residues long. J gave up 6 bases and V 5 bases, and 12 bases lay outside the gene matches. The CDR3 loop reads CASSATSGTGVAEAFF. In DNA form, the CDR3 reads TGTGCCAGCAGTGCCACCTCCGGGACAGGGGTCGCTGAAGCTTTCTTT.

There are many counts of this clonotype. The chain uses TRBV7-9 and TRBJ2-1; 7 bases line up with TRBD2. Germline assignment: CDR1 SEHNR and CDR2 FQNEAQ (reference sequence). This CDR3 has 16 residues. Trimming cost V 6 bases and J 4 bases; bases outside gene matches: 12. CDR3 loop: CASRFGGTSQYNEQFF. The DNA of the CDR3 is TGTGCCAGCAGGTTCGGGGGGACCTCCCAATACAATGAGCAGTTCTTC.

This clonotype occurred many times. This sequence joins TRBV19 and TRBJ1-5, with D possibly TRBD1 on 5 matching bases. The V gene's germline CDR1 is LNHDA and CDR2 SQIVND (reference sequence). The CDR3 extends over 14 amino acids. Deletions cut 5 bases from V and 5 bases from J, with 13 bases between. CDR3 sequence: CASSHGGGHQPQHF. The CDR3, as DNA: TGTGCCAGTAGTCATGGGGGGGGACATCAGCCCCAGCATTTT.

The chain joins TRBV5-1 to TRBJ2-7, with 9 nucleotides matching TRBD2. After removal of 4 bases from V and 0 bases from J, the junction contained 2 bases not matched to a gene. This CDR3 is built from 14 residues. Germline CDR1 and CDR2: SGHRS and YFSETQ. The CDR3 DNA reads TGCGCCAGCAGCGTTAGCGGGAGCTCCTACGAGCAGTACTTC. Translation gives CASSVSGSSYEQYF.

This clonotype was seen only a few times. The CDR3 here is CASSFIPQTALWKETQYF. The CDR3 bases are TGTGCCAGCAGCTTCATCCCCCAGACAGCCTTGTGGAAGGAGACCCAGTACTTC. The chain combines TRBV7-6 with TRBJ2-5; maybe TRBD1 (5 bases). V was trimmed by 3 bases and J by 5 bases, leaving 25 bases between them. Germline CDR1 SGHVS, CDR2 FNYEAQ. The length of the CDR3 is 18 residues.